This T cell receptor (beta chain) stems from a study of blood T cell repertoires in COVID-19. In the study overall: The study drew acute and convalescent COVID-19 samples from the United States, Italy and Spain. Sample material is recorded as cDNA or gDNA derived from T cells, B-cell-depleted T cells, or PBMCs.

Germline assignment: CDR1 SGHNT and CDR2 YYREEE (reference sequence). The CDR3 loop spans 14 amino acids. V gave up 4 bases and J gave up 1 base; unmatched junction bases: 2. In the source study's methods: The assay estimated nucleated cells by amplifying reference gene primers. Only in-frame clones appear in the TCRdb table, and some are missing; sequencing was by immunoSEQ multiplex PCR. V and J calls and clone size are copied from that table; D and trimming were computed from the DNA. The sample contains about 190,000 clones, around 90% of which appear only once. The V call is TRBV5-4, the J call TRBJ2-3; 8 positions agree with TRBD1. Sequences were obtained from peripheral blood. The TCR sequence derives from a man aged 35 to 55 with acute or convalescent COVID-19. CDR3 nucleotide sequence: TGTGCCAGCAGCCCGGACAGGGGCACAGATACGCAGTATTTT. This codes for CASSPDRGTDTQYF.